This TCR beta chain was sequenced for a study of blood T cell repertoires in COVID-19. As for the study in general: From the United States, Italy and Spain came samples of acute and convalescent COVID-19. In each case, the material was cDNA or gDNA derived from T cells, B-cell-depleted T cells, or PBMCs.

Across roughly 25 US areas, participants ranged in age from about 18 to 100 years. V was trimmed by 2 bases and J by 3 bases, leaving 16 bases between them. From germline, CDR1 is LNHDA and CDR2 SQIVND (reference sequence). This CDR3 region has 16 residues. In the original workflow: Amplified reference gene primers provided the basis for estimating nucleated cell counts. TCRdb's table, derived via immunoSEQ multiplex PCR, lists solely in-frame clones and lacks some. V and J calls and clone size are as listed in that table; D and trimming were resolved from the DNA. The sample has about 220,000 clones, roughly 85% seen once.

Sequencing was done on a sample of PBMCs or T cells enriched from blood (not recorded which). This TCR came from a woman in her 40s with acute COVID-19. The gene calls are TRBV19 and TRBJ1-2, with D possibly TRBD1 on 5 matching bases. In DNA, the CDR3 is TGTGCCAGTAGTATATCAGCCGGGGGGGGACACTATGGCTACACCTTC. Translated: CASSISAGGGHYGYTF.